This T cell receptor (beta chain) was found in a study of T cell repertoires in urothelial bladder cancer (dated by TCRdb to between 2018 and 2021). A note on the overall study: Of the roughly 12 resected lesions, three were clinical stage cT0, three were cTa, three were cT1, and three were cT2 or greater. In the study, clonality of the TCR repertoire in bladder tumors was compared against clonality in benign bladder inflammation. About 11 resected bladder lesions, consisting of urothelial carcinoma (UC+) and benign (UC-) specimens, were examined. Approximately twelve patients with bladder lesions who were undergoing transurethral resection were prospectively identified.

As concerns this clone: It lacks a known antigen. Base-call qualities are not available, and no considerably larger clone is one nucleotide away.

The immunoSEQ assay was used to sequence the CDR3 region of the TCR beta chain. The study's processing was this. T-cell fraction, clonal dominance and maximum TCR clone frequency were calculated for each specimen. TCRdb obtained this table from immuneACCESS and retained in-frame rearrangements with V and J assigned. These tables miss some clones; where compared with another copy, unresolved V genes account for less than half of the shortfall, and the remainder is unexplained. The V and J calls and the clone size are those of that table, but D and trimming were determined from the DNA. The sample has roughly 2,500 clones on record, around 72% of them singletons. Roughly 15% of the sample lies in the top ten. What the research found in general, with its limitations: A single T-cell clone reached up to roughly 17% of infiltrating lymphocytes in carcinoma specimens, compared with 2% to 2.5% in benign specimens. Urothelial carcinoma specimens had fewer T cells than benign specimens, with medians of roughly 5,600 and 26,000. Median tumor infiltrating lymphocyte percentage was roughly 2% in carcinoma specimens and more than 9% in benign specimens.

The CDR3 runs 16 residues from the cysteine to the phenylalanine. The DNA shown is the 48-base CDR3, in frame from base 1. Trimming leaves V shorter by 3 bases and J shorter by 4 bases, with the junction holding 7 bases beyond the gene matches. The germline V gene encodes CDR1 SGHNT and CDR2 YYREEE (reference sequence). Resected bladder lesions in which urothelial carcinoma was absent were designated as benign (UC-) specimens. Bladder lesion specimens were obtained at transurethral resection and were stored at -80C. DNA was isolated from bladder specimens obtained during transurethral resection. Input material: bladder tissue. The sequence was collected from a human donor with a benign inflammatory bladder lesion. The receptor chain draws on TRBV5-4 and TRBJ2-1; 10 central bases correspond to TRBD2. CDR3 reads: CASSSTSGDRYNEQFF. The nucleotides are TGTGCCAGCAGCTCAACTAGCGGGGATAGATACAATGAGCAGTTCTTC.